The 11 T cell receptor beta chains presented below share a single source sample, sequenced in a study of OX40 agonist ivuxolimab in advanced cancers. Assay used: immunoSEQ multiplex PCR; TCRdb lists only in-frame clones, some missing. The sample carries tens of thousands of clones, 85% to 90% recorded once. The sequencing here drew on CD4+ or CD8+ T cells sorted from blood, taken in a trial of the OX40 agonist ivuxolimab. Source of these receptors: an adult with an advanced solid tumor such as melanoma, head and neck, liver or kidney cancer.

In nucleotides, the CDR3 is TGTGCCAGCAGTTACTCTCCCAGATCCTACGAGCAGTACTTC. It yields the protein CASSYSPRSYEQYF. The genes are TRBV6-5 and TRBJ2-7, with D uncertain. This CDR3 has 14 amino acids. CDR1 is MNHEY, CDR2 SVGAGI, per germline. Trimming removed 0 bases at V and 1 base at J, with 7 bases between.

This chain's CDR3 is CASSLSLGEENNEQFF. Written as DNA, the CDR3 is TGTGCCAGCAGTTTAAGTTTGGGGGAGGAAAACAATGAGCAGTTCTTC. The genes are TRBV28 and TRBJ2-1; perhaps TRBD2 as D (6 bases). From germline, CDR1 is MDHEN and CDR2 SYDVKM. CDR3 length: 16 residues. Between the trimmed V and J ends, which lost 2 bases and 5 bases, there was a span of 16 bases. The variable domain in full, completed from reference TRBV28 and TRBJ2-1, reads DVKVTQSSRYLVKRTGEKVFLECVQDMDHENMFWYRQDPGLGLRLIYFSYDVKMKEKGDIPEGYSVSREKKERFSLILESASTNQTSMYLCASSLSLGEENNEQFFGPGTRLTVL.

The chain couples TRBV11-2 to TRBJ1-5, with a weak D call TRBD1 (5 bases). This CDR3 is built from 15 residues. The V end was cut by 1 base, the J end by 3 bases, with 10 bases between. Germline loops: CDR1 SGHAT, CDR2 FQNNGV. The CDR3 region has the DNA TGTGCCAGCAGCTTAGGTGGAGGGACCAATCAGCCCCAGCATTTT. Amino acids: CASSLGGGTNQPQHF. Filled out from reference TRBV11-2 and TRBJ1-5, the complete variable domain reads EAGVAQSPRYKIIEKRQSVAFWCNPISGHATLYWYQQILGQGPKLLIQFQNNGVVDDSQLPKDRFSAERLKGVDSTLKIQPAKLEDSAVYLCASSLGGGTNQPQHFGDGTRLSIL.

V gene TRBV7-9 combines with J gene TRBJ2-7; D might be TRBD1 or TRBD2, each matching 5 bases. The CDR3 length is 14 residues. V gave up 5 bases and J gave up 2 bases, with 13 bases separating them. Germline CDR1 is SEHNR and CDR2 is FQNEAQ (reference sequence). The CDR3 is CASSHKGRPYEQYF. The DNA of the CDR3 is TGTGCCAGCAGCCACAAGGGACGGCCCTACGAGCAGTACTTC.

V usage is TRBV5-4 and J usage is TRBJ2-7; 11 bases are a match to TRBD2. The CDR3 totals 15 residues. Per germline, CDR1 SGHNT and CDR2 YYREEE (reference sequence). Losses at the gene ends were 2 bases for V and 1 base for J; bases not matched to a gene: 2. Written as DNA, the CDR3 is TGTGCCAGCAGCTTTCTAGCGGGGGGTTCCTACGAGCAGTACTTC. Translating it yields CASSFLAGGSYEQYF.

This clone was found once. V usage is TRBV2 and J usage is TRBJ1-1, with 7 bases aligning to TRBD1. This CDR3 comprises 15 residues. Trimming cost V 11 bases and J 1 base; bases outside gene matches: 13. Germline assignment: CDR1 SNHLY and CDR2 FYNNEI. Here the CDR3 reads CARPPGQGENTEAFF. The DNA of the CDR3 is TGTGCCCGACCTCCCGGGCAGGGGGAGAACACTGAAGCTTTCTTT.

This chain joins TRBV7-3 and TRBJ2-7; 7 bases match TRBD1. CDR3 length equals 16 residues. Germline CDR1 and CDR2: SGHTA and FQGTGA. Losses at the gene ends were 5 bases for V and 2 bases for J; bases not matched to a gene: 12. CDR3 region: CASSPGWGQSAYEQYF. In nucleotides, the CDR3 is TGTGCCAGCAGCCCCGGCTGGGGACAGTCGGCCTACGAGCAGTACTTC.

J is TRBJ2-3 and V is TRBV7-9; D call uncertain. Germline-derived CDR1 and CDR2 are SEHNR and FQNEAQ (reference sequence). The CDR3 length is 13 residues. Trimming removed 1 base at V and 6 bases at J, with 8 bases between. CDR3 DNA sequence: TGTGCCAGCAGCTTAGTGGTGGAGGATACGCAGTATTTT. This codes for CASSLVVEDTQYF.

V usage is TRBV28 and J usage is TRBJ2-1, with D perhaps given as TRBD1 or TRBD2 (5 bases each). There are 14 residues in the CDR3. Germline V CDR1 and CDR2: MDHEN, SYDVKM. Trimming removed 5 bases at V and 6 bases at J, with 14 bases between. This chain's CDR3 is CASSKLGVTNEQFF. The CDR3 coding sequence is TGTGCCAGCAGTAAATTGGGGGTTACCAATGAGCAGTTCTTC.

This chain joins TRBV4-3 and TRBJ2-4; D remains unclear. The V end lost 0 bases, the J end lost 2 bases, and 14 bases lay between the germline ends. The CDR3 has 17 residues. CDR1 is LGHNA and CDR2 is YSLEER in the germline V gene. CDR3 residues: CASSQEGALITKNIQYF. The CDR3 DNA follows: TGCGCCAGCAGCCAAGAGGGTGCCTTAATTACCAAAAACATTCAGTACTTC.

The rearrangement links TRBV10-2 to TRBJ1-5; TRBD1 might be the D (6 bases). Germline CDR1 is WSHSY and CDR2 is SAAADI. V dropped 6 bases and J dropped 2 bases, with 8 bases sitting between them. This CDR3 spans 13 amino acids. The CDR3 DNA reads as TGCGCCAGCAGCCCAGGGGGCAATCAGCCCCAGCATTTT. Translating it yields CASSPGGNQPQHF.